This entry lists 21 T cell receptor beta chains sequenced from one sample in a study of CD8 T cells in Susac syndrome. RNA, at about 0.5 to 1 ug, was reverse transcribed with random hexamers. One entry per CDR3 protein results from TCRdb running MiXCR on the immunoSEQ multiplex PCR reads. This sample carries more than 100,000 distinct CDR3 sequences, nearly 96% of them seen once, and the ten largest clones take roughly 0.14%. The sequenced sample was CD4+ T cells from PBMCs. The receptors derive from a human donor with Susac syndrome.

The chain uses TRBV3-1 and TRBJ2-1, with TRBD2 as a possible D gene (7 bases). Germline-derived CDR1 and CDR2 are LGHDT and YNNKEL (reference sequence). Trimming took off 1 base at V and 7 bases at J, with 14 bases between the two ends. This CDR3 spans 15 amino acids. CDR3 region: CASSQGGGGGNEQFF. The CDR3 DNA reads TGTGCCAGCAGCCAAGGGGGAGGGGGGGGAAATGAGCAGTTCTTC.

This chain uses TRBV4-3 with TRBJ2-5; D is possibly TRBD1 (6 bases). The CDR3 is 14 residues long. The germline V gene encodes CDR1 LGHNA and CDR2 YSLEER. V was trimmed by 2 bases and J by 4 bases, leaving 11 bases between them. The CDR3 loop is CASSQLGQPETQYF. In DNA, the CDR3 is TGCGCCAGCAGCCAATTGGGACAACCAGAGACCCAGTACTTC.

The chain links TRBV7-9 to TRBJ2-2; TRBD2 matches 9 bases. Germline CDR1 and CDR2: SEHNR and FQNEAQ (reference sequence). Trimming removed 4 bases from V and 6 bases from J; junction bases left unmatched: 3. This CDR3 comprises 14 residues. The CDR3 protein is CASSSLAGAGELFF. The CDR3 DNA is TGTGCCAGCAGCTCATTAGCGGGAGCCGGGGAGCTGTTTTTT.

This chain links TRBV18 with TRBJ2-5; tentatively, D is TRBD1 (6 bases). The germline V gene has CDR1 KGHSH and CDR2 LQKENI. Trimming removed 8 bases from V and 3 bases from J, with 13 bases in between. This CDR3 contains 13 residues. The DNA of the CDR3 is TGTGCCAGCGCCGACAGGCTGGAAGAGACCCAGTACTTC. Translated: CASADRLEETQYF.

This sequence joins TRBV20-1 and TRBJ2-3; TRBD2 matches at 8 bases. Looked up from germline, CDR1 is DFQATT and CDR2 is SNEGSKA (reference sequence). The V and J ends lost 0 bases and 4 bases, in that order; junction bases with no gene match: 6. The CDR3 is 15 amino acids. CDR3 in amino acids: CSARDPATSADTQYF. The DNA for the CDR3 is TGCAGTGCTAGAGATCCAGCGACTAGCGCAGATACGCAGTATTTT.

The gene calls are TRBV20-1 and TRBJ2-1; D uncertain. V gave up 0 bases and J gave up 7 bases, with 13 bases separating them. This CDR3 has 14 amino acids. Germline CDR1 DFQATT, CDR2 SNEGSKA (reference sequence). The CDR3 DNA reads as TGCAGTGCTAGAGAAGGGCTCCTCGGGAATGAGCAGTTCTTC. Translated: CSAREGLLGNEQFF.

V usage is TRBV12-3 or TRBV12-4 and J usage is TRBJ1-5; weak D call: TRBD1 (5 bases). This CDR3 contains 14 residues. V was cut by 3 bases and J by 9 bases, with 15 bases left in between. The CDR3 reads CASSLPGSGAPQHF. The CDR3, as DNA: TGTGCCAGCAGTTTGCCCGGGTCCGGGGCGCCCCAGCATTTT.

The chain employs TRBV30 and TRBJ2-3, with D maybe TRBD2 (5 bases). CDR1 is GTSNPN, CDR2 SVGIG, per germline (reference sequence). The germline V and J ends were trimmed by 2 bases and 3 bases, with 18 bases remaining between them. The CDR3 has 16 residues. CDR3 region: CAWSIKELGRTDTQYF. The DNA for the CDR3 is TGTGCCTGGAGTATAAAAGAACTAGGACGAACAGATACGCAGTATTTT. The full variable domain, completed using reference TRBV30 and TRBJ2-3, is SQTIHQWPATLVQPVGSPLSLECTVEGTSNPNLYWYRQAAGRGLQLLFYSVGIGQISSEVPQNLSASRPQDRQFILSSKKLLLSDSGFYLCAWSIKELGRTDTQYFGPGTRLTVL.

The chain is built from TRBV5-6 and TRBJ1-2; TRBD1 agrees at 8 bases. The CDR3 sequence is 15 residues long. The V and J ends lost 4 bases and 5 bases, in that order; junction bases with no gene match: 10. The germline V gene encodes CDR1 SGHDT and CDR2 YYEEEE. The CDR3 protein is CASSIQGARPYGYTF. The DNA of the CDR3 is TGTGCCAGCAGCATCCAGGGGGCCCGACCTTATGGCTACACCTTC.

The chain has TRBV20-1 and TRBJ2-5; weak D call: TRBD1 (6 bases). Germline CDR1 is DFQATT and CDR2 is SNEGSKA (reference sequence). V lost 6 bases and J 6 bases, leaving 11 bases between the germline ends. This CDR3 has 11 amino acids. CDR3: CSAYRVQTQYF. For the CDR3, the DNA is TGCAGTGCCTACAGGGTACAGACCCAGTACTTC.

This chain connects TRBV30 to TRBJ2-3; perhaps TRBD1 as D (5 bases). V gave up 0 bases and J gave up 6 bases, with 13 bases separating them. The CDR3 length is 14 residues. Germline V CDR1 and CDR2: GTSNPN, SVGIG (reference sequence). The CDR3 spells CAWSVDTKGDTQYF. In DNA, the CDR3 is TGTGCCTGGAGTGTAGATACCAAGGGGGATACGCAGTATTTT.

The rearrangement joins TRBV29-1 to TRBJ2-1; D not certain. The CDR3 is 10 residues long. Per germline, CDR1 SQVTM and CDR2 ANQGSEA. The V gene lost 4 bases and the J gene lost 9 bases, with 7 bases spanning the gap. The CDR3 loop is CSVAMGEQFF. The CDR3, as DNA: TGCAGCGTTGCGATGGGTGAGCAGTTCTTC.

Here the CDR3 DNA reads TGTGCCAGCAGCGCGGACAGGGCTGGGGCCAACGTCCTGACTTTC. This codes for CASSADRAGANVLTF. The chain carries TRBV9 and TRBJ2-6, with TRBD1 identical over 8 bases. CDR3 length: 15 residues. V lost 3 bases, J lost 2 bases, and 1 base stayed unmatched. The V gene's germline CDR1 is SGDLS and CDR2 YYNGEE.

This chain uses TRBV29-1 with TRBJ1-2, with D unclear. This CDR3 is built from 9 residues. V was clipped by 2 bases and J by 6 bases, with 1 base between them. Germline assignment: CDR1 SQVTM and CDR2 ANQGSEA. This CDR3 is CSVENGYTF. The CDR3, as DNA: TGCAGCGTTGAAAATGGCTACACCTTC. The full variable domain, in which reference TRBV29-1 and TRBJ1-2 provide the parts outside the CDR3, is SAVISQKPSRDICQRGTSLTIQCQVDSQVTMMFWYRQQPGQSLTLIATANQGSEATYESGFVIDKFPISRPNLTFSTLTVSNMSPEDSSIYLCSVENGYTFGSGTRLTVV.

The genes are TRBV6-4 and TRBJ2-1, with 13 bases lining up with TRBD2. Germline loops: CDR1 MRHNA, CDR2 SNTAGT. Losses at the gene ends were 4 bases for V and 8 bases for J; bases not matched to a gene: 2. The CDR3 sequence is 14 residues long. This CDR3 reads CASSGTSGGDEQFF. In DNA form, the CDR3 reads TGTGCCAGCAGTGGGACTAGCGGGGGCGATGAGCAGTTCTTC.

This chain connects TRBV2 to TRBJ2-5; D remains ambiguous. Germline loops: CDR1 SNHLY, CDR2 FYNNEI. This CDR3 is built from 14 residues. V lost 4 bases and J 4 bases, leaving 13 bases between the germline ends. DNA of the CDR3: TGTGCCAGCAGTGTAAGCCCGATTGTAGAGACCCAGTACTTC. Translation: CASSVSPIVETQYF.

The chain links TRBV29-1 to TRBJ2-1, with 11 bases lining up with TRBD2. The CDR3 consists of 13 residues. With V trimmed by 5 bases and J by 11 bases, 8 bases remained unmatched. Per the germline V gene, CDR1 is SQVTM and CDR2 is ANQGSEA. The CDR3 DNA reads TGCAGCGTTCGACTAGCGGGAAGCACTCAGCAGTTCTTC. It encodes CSVRLAGSTQQFF.

This sequence joins TRBV29-1 and TRBJ2-5, with 8 bases identical to TRBD1. The J segment lost 0 bases and the V segment lost 7 bases, leaving 1 base of the junction unmatched. This CDR3 is 12 amino acids long. The germline CDR1 and CDR2 sequences are SQVTM and ANQGSEA. In DNA, the CDR3 is TGCAGCGGGGGACAGGACCAAGAGACCCAGTACTTC. As protein: CSGGQDQETQYF.

The chain uses TRBV2 and TRBJ2-1; no firm D call. From germline, CDR1 is SNHLY and CDR2 FYNNEI. The ends were cut back, 8 bases at V and 7 bases at J, with 21 bases in the middle. The CDR3 length is 15 residues. The CDR3 DNA follows: TGTGCCAGCGGTCCCTCGTTATCCCTTGGGAATGAGCAGTTCTTC. This translates into CASGPSLSLGNEQFF.

The chain has TRBV19 and TRBJ2-6; TRBD2 is a possible D gene (6 bases). The V and J ends lost 9 bases and 0 bases respectively, with 12 bases between them. Germline V gene sequence: CDR1 LNHDA, CDR2 SQIVND (reference sequence). The CDR3 sequence is 15 residues long. The CDR3 loop is CASGGMGSGANVLTF. For the CDR3, the DNA is TGTGCCAGCGGCGGGATGGGCTCTGGGGCCAACGTCCTGACTTTC.

The count of this clonotype is one. The genes are TRBV3-1 and TRBJ2-7; D is ambiguous. The CDR3 spans 14 residues. Germline CDR1 reads LGHDT; CDR2 reads YNNKEL (reference sequence). The V end lost 2 bases, the J end lost 7 bases, and 15 bases lay between the germline ends. CDR3 DNA: TGTGCCAGCAGCCAACAGCTAAATTTGGGGGAGCAGTACTTC. Its translation is CASSQQLNLGEQYF.